The 17 T cell receptor beta chains below were found in one sample sequenced in a study of PD-1 blockade in mismatch repair-deficient tumors. Clones were read by immunoSEQ multiplex PCR, and TCRdb kept only the in-frame ones, dropping some. The sample records 15,000 or so clones, roughly 82% being singletons. Sample: PBMCs, taken less than 15 weeks after starting pembrolizumab. The receptors were sampled from an adult with mismatch repair-deficient cancer.

This chain connects TRBV11-2 to TRBJ2-1; a weak D match, TRBD2 (6 bases). CDR3 length equals 16 residues. Germline loops: CDR1 SGHAT, CDR2 FQNNGV. The V gene lost 5 bases and the J gene lost 4 bases, with 18 bases spanning the gap. Written as DNA, the CDR3 is TGTGCCAGCAGCGTACTCGGCGGAGGGATGTACAATGAGCAGTTCTTC. Its protein product is CASSVLGGGMYNEQFF.

The chain couples TRBV7-9 to TRBJ1-2, with 9 bases fitting TRBD1. CDR1 and CDR2 from the germline V gene are SEHNR and FQNEAQ (reference sequence). V was clipped by 1 base and J by 6 bases; unmatched bases: 9. CDR3 size: 16 residues. The CDR3 loop reads CASSLEGQGRVDGYTF. The DNA for the CDR3 is TGTGCCAGCAGCTTAGAGGGACAGGGCCGAGTCGATGGCTACACCTTC.

Only one count was recorded for this clone. The rearrangement joins TRBV30 to TRBJ2-7; TRBD1 agrees at 9 bases. Trimming took 3 bases from V and 3 from J; bases not matched to a gene: 15. The V gene's germline CDR1 is GTSNPN and CDR2 SVGIG (reference sequence). The CDR3 is made up of 17 amino acids. The CDR3 DNA follows: TGTGCCTGGAGATCCGGGACAGGGAACAGGAGATTCTACGAGCAGTACTTC. Its protein product is CAWRSGTGNRRFYEQYF.

This clone has only a few counts. V usage is TRBV28 and J usage is TRBJ2-7; weak D call: TRBD1 (6 bases). CDR1 is MDHEN and CDR2 is SYDVKM in the germline V gene. V was shortened by 7 bases and J by 2 bases, with 15 bases between the two germline ends. The CDR3 covers 14 residues. The CDR3 DNA sequence: TGTGCCAGCACCGTAGGGGGTTCTCCCTACGAGCAGTACTTC. Translation gives CASTVGGSPYEQYF.

This chain uses TRBV7-9 with TRBJ1-2; 9 nucleotides match TRBD1. J was trimmed by 7 bases and V by 5 bases; bases with no gene match: 17. This CDR3 is 17 amino acids long. Germline CDR1 is SEHNR and CDR2 is FQNEAQ (reference sequence). CDR3 protein: CASSPSPGTGTISGYTF. Written as DNA, the CDR3 is TGTGCCAGCAGCCCCTCGCCCGGGACAGGGACGATTAGTGGCTACACCTTC.

The chain recombines TRBV4-1 with TRBJ1-5; D remains ambiguous. V was shortened by 4 bases and J by 1 base, with 5 bases between the two germline ends. Per germline, CDR1 MGHRA and CDR2 YSYEKL. This CDR3 comprises 13 residues. The CDR3 DNA sequence: TGCGCCAGCAGCCCTTTAAGCAATCAGCCCCAGCATTTT. This sequence encodes CASSPLSNQPQHF.

The V call is TRBV6-5, the J call TRBJ2-3, with 9 bases fitting TRBD1. Trimming took 6 bases from V and 5 from J; bases not matched to a gene: 6. The length of the CDR3 is 14 residues. Germline loops: CDR1 MNHEY, CDR2 SVGAGI. CDR3 sequence reads: CASSHRTGEDTQYF. In DNA, the CDR3 is TGTGCCAGCAGCCACCGGACAGGGGAAGATACGCAGTATTTT.

The chain employs TRBV28 and TRBJ2-2; 10 nucleotides align to TRBD2. The CDR3 extends over 15 amino acids. V was pared by 2 bases and J by 7 bases, with 4 bases of the junction left unmatched. Germline-derived CDR1 and CDR2 are MDHEN and SYDVKM. In DNA form, the CDR3 reads TGTGCCAGCAGTTTACGGCTAGCGGGAGTCGGGGAGCTGTTTTTT. Translated, it gives CASSLRLAGVGELFF.

The V call is TRBV9, the J call TRBJ2-5, with 8 bases fitting TRBD2. J gave up 1 base and V 0 bases, and 5 bases lay outside the gene matches. Germline V gene sequence: CDR1 SGDLS, CDR2 YYNGEE. This CDR3 region has 16 residues. As DNA, the CDR3 is TGTGCCAGCAGCGTAGCACATCGGGGGGGCCAAGAGACCCAGTACTTC. This codes for CASSVAHRGGQETQYF.

The rearrangement links TRBV5-4 to TRBJ2-3, with D possibly being TRBD1 (5 bases). Trimming shortened V by 5 bases and J by 5 bases, and 15 bases separated the two germline ends. CDR1 and CDR2 (germline): SGHNT, YYREEE (reference sequence). CDR3 length: 14 residues. DNA of the CDR3: TGTGCCAGCAGTACACAGGAGTTCGGAGATACGCAGTATTTT. Its protein product is CASSTQEFGDTQYF. Variable domain in full (rest from reference TRBV5-4 and TRBJ2-3): ETGVTQSPTHLIKTRGQQVTLRCSSQSGHNTVSWYQQALGQGPQFIFQYYREEENGRGNFPPRFSGLQFPNYSSELNVNALELDDSALYLCASSTQEFGDTQYFGPGTRLTVL.

The rearrangement joins TRBV28 to TRBJ2-7, with unresolved D. The CDR3 sequence is 17 residues long. The V gene's germline CDR1 is MDHEN and CDR2 SYDVKM. Trimming removed 3 bases from V and 0 bases from J, with 18 bases in between. The CDR3 loop reads CASSFVTARQSSYEQYF. CDR3 DNA: TGTGCCAGCAGTTTCGTAACAGCCCGCCAAAGCTCCTACGAGCAGTACTTC.

The V and J genes are TRBV4-1 and TRBJ2-7; weak D call: TRBD1 (6 bases). The CDR3 consists of 14 residues. Germline-derived CDR1 and CDR2 are MGHRA and YSYEKL. Between the trimmed V and J ends, which lost 3 bases and 2 bases, there was a span of 11 bases. In DNA, the CDR3 is TGCGCCAGCAGCCATAGGACAGCGGCCTACGAGCAGTACTTC. This translates into CASSHRTAAYEQYF.

The chain joins TRBV30 to TRBJ2-3; 8 bases are a match to TRBD1. Germline CDR1 reads GTSNPN; CDR2 reads SVGIG (reference sequence). The CDR3 contains 16 residues. The junction had 7 bases not matched to a gene; V was cut back by 0 bases and J by 2 bases. The CDR3 sequence is CAWSVTGGWPTDTQYF. The CDR3 DNA is TGTGCCTGGAGTGTAACAGGGGGGTGGCCCACAGATACGCAGTATTTT.

The chain combines TRBV30 with TRBJ1-5, with D unclear. The CDR3 spans 12 residues. CDR1 is GTSNPN, CDR2 SVGIG, per germline (reference sequence). Deletions cut 0 bases from V and 6 bases from J, with 6 bases between. As DNA, the CDR3 is TGTGCCTGGAGTGTACTCGGTCAGCCCCAGCATTTT. It translates to CAWSVLGQPQHF.

The chain is built from TRBV15 and TRBJ2-7; no clear D gene. The CDR3 contains 13 residues. The germline V and J ends were trimmed by 0 bases and 6 bases, with 9 bases remaining between them. Germline V lookup: CDR1 LNHNV, CDR2 YYDKDF (reference sequence). The CDR3 protein is CATSRDSRSEQYF. CDR3 coding DNA: TGTGCCACCAGCAGAGATTCCCGGAGCGAGCAGTACTTC.

The CDR3 here is CATSKGTGGLDTQYF. As DNA, the CDR3 is TGTGCCACCAGCAAAGGGACAGGGGGCCTAGATACGCAGTATTTT. This chain links TRBV15 with TRBJ2-3, with 12 bases fitting TRBD1. With 4 bases clipped from V and 5 bases from J, the junction kept 4 bases outside the gene matches. This CDR3 comprises 15 residues. Germline CDR1 reads LNHNV; CDR2 reads YYDKDF (reference sequence).

This clone has only a few counts. The J gene is TRBJ1-2, the V gene TRBV18; tentatively, D is TRBD1 (5 bases). The V gene's germline CDR1 is KGHSH and CDR2 LQKENI. The V end was cut by 4 bases, the J end by 3 bases, with 9 bases between. This CDR3 has 13 residues. Written as DNA, the CDR3 is TGTGCCAGCTCACTCGAGACAGACTATGGCTACACCTTC. This codes for CASSLETDYGYTF.